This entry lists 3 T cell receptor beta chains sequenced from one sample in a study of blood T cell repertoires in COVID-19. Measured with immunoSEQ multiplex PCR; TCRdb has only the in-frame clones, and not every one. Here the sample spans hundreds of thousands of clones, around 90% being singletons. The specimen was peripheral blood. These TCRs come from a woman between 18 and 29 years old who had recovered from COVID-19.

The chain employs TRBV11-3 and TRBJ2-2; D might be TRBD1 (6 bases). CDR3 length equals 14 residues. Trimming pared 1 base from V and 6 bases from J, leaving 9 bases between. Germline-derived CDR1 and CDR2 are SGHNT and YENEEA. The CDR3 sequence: CASSLARGSGELFF. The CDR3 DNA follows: TGTGCCAGCAGCTTAGCCAGGGGATCCGGGGAGCTGTTTTTT. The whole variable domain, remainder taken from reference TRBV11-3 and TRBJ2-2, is EAGVVQSPRYKIIEKKQPVAFWCNPISGHNTLYWYLQNLGQGPELLIRYENEEAVDDSQLPKDRFSAERLKGVDSTLKIQPAELGDSAVYLCASSLARGSGELFFGEGSRLTVL.

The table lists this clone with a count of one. CDR3: CASSQATGVNSPLHF. In DNA, the CDR3 is TGTGCCAGCAGCCAAGCGACAGGGGTAAATTCACCCCTCCACTTT. The chain links TRBV3-1 (or the pseudogene TRBV3-2) to TRBJ1-6, with TRBD1 identical over 8 bases. There are 15 residues in the CDR3. With V trimmed by 1 base and J by 7 bases, 3 bases remained unmatched. Per germline, CDR1 LGHDT and CDR2 YNNKEL (reference sequence).

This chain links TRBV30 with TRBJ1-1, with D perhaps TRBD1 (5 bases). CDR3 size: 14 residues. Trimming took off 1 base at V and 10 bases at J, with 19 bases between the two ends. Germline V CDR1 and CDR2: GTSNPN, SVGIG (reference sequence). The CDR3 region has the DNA TGTGCCTGGAGTGAGTCAGGGATGGGATGGGCAGCTTTCTTT. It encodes CAWSESGMGWAAFF. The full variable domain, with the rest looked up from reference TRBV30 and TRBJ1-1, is SQTIHQWPATLVQPVGSPLSLECTVEGTSNPNLYWYRQAAGRGLQLLFYSVGIGQISSEVPQNLSASRPQDRQFILSSKKLLLSDSGFYLCAWSESGMGWAAFFGQGTRLTVV.